The rows below give T cell receptor beta chains drawn from one sample of a study of prognosis after radiotherapy for stage I lung cancer. Each CDR3 protein gets one entry after TCRdb re-called the multiplex PCR reads with MiXCR. The sample consists of over 30,000 distinct CDR3 sequences, about 24% of them appearing once. The sample was PBMCs, taken before or after stereotactic body radiation therapy (not recorded which). Receptors were obtained from a donor over 45 with non-small cell lung cancer. Each CDR3 is given with its conserved first and last residue. The D gene is left open where the match is weak. Expanded clones are given a class, and other clones once, few, many or no size at all.

>TRBV6-1|many|TRBD2|TRBJ2-5
TGTGCCAGCAGCCCAAGCGGGAGAGAGACCCAGTACTTC
CASSPSGRETQYF
>TRBV5-8|medium-sized|.|TRBJ2-2
TGTGCCAGCAGCTTGCTGAGGGCTAGTTCCGGGGAGCTGTTTTTT
CASSLLRASSGELFF
>TRBV28|many|TRBD1|TRBJ2-5
TGTGCCACCCGGGACAGGGTCCAAGAGACCCAGTACTTC
CATRDRVQETQYF
>TRBV5-5|many|TRBD1|TRBJ2-7
TGTGCCAGCAGCTTACGGACAGGGGGTCAGGTCGAGCAGTACTTC
CASSLRTGGQVEQYF
>TRBV5-1|.|TRBD1|TRBJ2-1
TGCGCCAGCAGCTCCCGATGGACAGGGATCCCGTTACCTTCCTACAATCAGCAGTTCTTT
CASSSRWTGIPLPSYNQQFF
>TRBV11-2|many|TRBD1|TRBJ2-7
TGTGCCAGCAGCTTCGGGACAGGGGACTACGAGCAGTACTTC
CASSFGTGDYEQYF
>TRBV6-1|many|TRBD1|TRBJ2-4
TGTGCCAGCAGAGGACAGGGGACTACCAAAAACATTCAGTACTTC
CASRGQGTTKNIQYF
>TRBV28|many|TRBD1|TRBJ1-2
TGTGCCAGCAGTTATTTACAGGGGGCTTCGACTAACTATGGCTACACCTTC
CASSYLQGASTNYGYTF
>TRBV7-6|many|.|TRBJ1-2
TGTGCCAGCAGCTTTTACCCCCCTCCAACAGGTGATCTTGGGGGCTACACCTTC
CASSFYPPPTGDLGGYTF
>TRBV19|many|TRBD2|TRBJ2-2
TGTGCCAGTCAAGCGGGAGCAAACACCGGGGAGCTGTTTTTT
CASQAGANTGELFF
>TRBV20-1|once|TRBD2|TRBJ2-3
TGCAGTGCCGCTACCGGGACTAGAACGGAAGATACGCAGTATTTT
CSAATGTRTEDTQYF
>TRBV3-1|many|.|TRBJ2-3
TGTGCCAGCAGCCAAGATCAAGCTACTCGGTCAGATACGCAGTATTTT
CASSQDQATRSDTQYF
>TRBV20-1|many|TRBD2|TRBJ2-2
TGCAGTGCTAGAGCTCAGCGGGGGGGGCGAACCGGGGAGCTGTTTTTT
CSARAQRGGRTGELFF
>TRBV10-3|many|TRBD1|TRBJ2-5
TGTGCCATCAGTGAGTCACCTGGACAGGGGAGGGGAGAGACCCAGTACTTC
CAISESPGQGRGETQYF
>TRBV19|many|.|TRBJ2-5
TGTGCCAGTAGTACCGTGGACAAGCAAGAGACCCAGTACTTC
CASSTVDKQETQYF
>TRBV20-1|many|TRBD1|TRBJ2-5
TGCAGTGCCGATCCCACTGGACAGGGGGGAGAGACCCAGTACTTC
CSADPTGQGGETQYF
>TRBV24-1|many|TRBD2|TRBJ2-2
TGTACCACCAGTGATACCCACGCTCGCTGGGGGGGGATGAACACCGGGGAGCTGTTTTTT
CTTSDTHARWGGMNTGELFF
>TRBV7-9|many|.|TRBJ1-1
TGTGCCAGCAGCTTAACCCGGGCCCCTGAAGCTTTCTTT
CASSLTRAPEAFF
>TRBV5-1|many|.|TRBJ2-2
TGCGCCAGCAGCAGCACATACACCGGGGAGCTGTTTTTT
CASSSTYTGELFF
>TRBV29-1|.|.|TRBJ1-1
TGCAGCGTCGTCGACGGAGAGAACACTGAAGCTTTCTTT
CSVVDGENTEAFF
>TRBV4-1|many|.|TRBJ2-5
TGCGCCAGCAGCCAAGGCCCAAGAGCGACAGGAGAGACCCAGTACTTC
CASSQGPRATGETQYF
>TRBV7-9|medium-sized|.|TRBJ1-4
TGTGCCAGCAGCTTAGACCCAGCTAAACTGTTTTTT
CASSLDPAKLFF
>TRBV7-8|few|TRBD1|TRBJ1-1
TGTGCCAGCACCCGAGGTCAGGGGGCGTTGAACACTGAAGCTTTCTTT
CASTRGQGALNTEAFF
>TRBV15|many|.|TRBJ2-3
TGTGCCACCAGCAGGCGCTCTGGCGGGGGCACAGATACGCAGTATTTT
CATSRRSGGGTDTQYF
>TRBV28|many|.|TRBJ1-3
TGTGCCAGCGAGACCGGAAACACCATATATTTT
CASETGNTIYF
>TRBV7-8|.|.|TRBJ1-1
TGTGCCAGCAGCCCAAGGACACTCTACACTGAAGCTTTCTTT
CASSPRTLYTEAFF
>TRBV28|.|.|TRBJ1-2
TGTGCCAGCAGTACGGGGTCGGGGCATTGGATCGAGGGCTACACCTTC
CASSTGSGHWIEGYTF
>TRBV28|.|.|TRBJ1-2
TGTGTCAGCAGTTTAAGTTCCCGAGGCTATGGCTACACCTTC
CVSSLSSRGYGYTF
>TRBV6-2/TRBV6-3|many|TRBD2|TRBJ2-3
TGTGCCAGCAGTTATTCGGTTAGCGGGAGTCCCGATACGCAGTATTTT
CASSYSVSGSPDTQYF
>TRBV28|many|.|TRBJ1-5
TGTGCCAGCAGTCCAACCCCAAATCAGCCCCAGCATTTT
CASSPTPNQPQHF
>TRBV18|many|.|TRBJ2-1
TGTGCCAGCTCACCAAAAGCCAGCTCCTACAATGAGCAGTTCTTC
CASSPKASSYNEQFF
>TRBV9|many|.|TRBJ1-3
TGTGCCAGCAGCCCCGACATAAGCATCTCTGGAAACACCATATATTTT
CASSPDISISGNTIYF
>TRBV3-1|many|.|TRBJ2-1
TGTGCCAGCAGCCAAGATCTGGCTAGCTATGAGCAGTTCTTC
CASSQDLASYEQFF
>TRBV12-5|many|.|TRBJ2-3
TGTGCTAGTGCCTTGGGCGGGAGCACAGATACGCAGTATTTT
CASALGGSTDTQYF
>TRBV7-2|many|.|TRBJ1-2
TGTGCCAGCAGCCCAGGGTCGGGGGGGATCTCTGGCTACACCTTC
CASSPGSGGISGYTF
>TRBV6-2/TRBV6-3|.|.|TRBJ2-6
TGTGCCAGCAGTCCCCAGGGCACATCTGGGGACAACGTCCTGACTTTC
CASSPQGTSGDNVLTF
>TRBV25-1|many|TRBD1|TRBJ2-7
TGTGCCAGCAGTGATGGGACAGGGGAAACCTACGAGCAGTACTTC
CASSDGTGETYEQYF
>TRBV9|many|TRBD2|TRBJ2-5
TGTGCCAGCAGCGTAGAAACTAGCGGGGGAGCCCAGTACTTC
CASSVETSGGAQYF
>TRBV28|many|.|TRBJ1-1
TGTGCCAGCAGTTTGCGGACTGAAGCTTTCTTT
CASSLRTEAFF
>TRBV6-1|many|.|TRBJ2-1
TGTGCCAGCAGTGAAGCGGCTGGCTTGCAGTTCTTC
CASSEAAGLQFF
>TRBV6-1|many|.|TRBJ2-7
TGTGCCAGCGCCGCAGGGAACCCTCCTTACGAGCAGTACTTC
CASAAGNPPYEQYF
>TRBV28|many|TRBD2|TRBJ2-1
TGTGCCAGCAGTCTAATAGGGACTAGCGATGAGCAGTTCTTC
CASSLIGTSDEQFF
>TRBV2|medium-sized|.|TRBJ1-3
TGTGCCAGCAGTGAGGATCGGGGATTTCGCGGATACACCATATATTTT
CASSEDRGFRGYTIYF
>TRBV4-1|many|.|TRBJ2-1
TGCGCCAGCAGCCAAGCCGGTGACCCTGGTGAGCAGTTCTTC
CASSQAGDPGEQFF